This TCR beta chain was documented in a study of control samples from healthy donors and cancer patients (dated by TCRdb to 2019 to 2021). The CDR3 numbers 14 residues from cysteine through phenylalanine. The sequence is cut down to CDR3 DNA, 42 bases in frame from base 1. CDR1 is given as SGHRS and CDR2 as YFSETQ, both from the germline V gene. Ends trimmed: V by 4 bases, J by 2 bases; bases unmatched to a gene: 3. Concerning this clone: This receptor's antigen is unknown. Per-base qualities were not stored, and no clone one base away is much larger.

Libraries were constructed by the immunoSEQ multiplex PCR assay. This immuneACCESS table, as held by TCRdb, lists in-frame sequences with V and J called but not all clones. Of the missing ones, under half trace to an unresolved V gene in checked studies; the others have no known cause. The sample table contains some 150,000 clones; only one count was recorded for 94% of them. The ten largest clones add up to around 6.1% of the sample. The source material was blood. Rearrangement joined TRBV5-1 to TRBJ2-1, and TRBD1 aligns with 7 junction nucleotides. This receptor was taken from a man aged 40-55 years in good health. The nucleotide sequence reads as follows: TGCGCCAGCAGCGGGACAGCAGCCTACAATGAGCAGTTCTTC. The encoded protein is CASSGTAAYNEQFF. With the portions outside the CDR3 filled from the reference TRBV5-1 and TRBJ2-1 genes, the complete variable region becomes KAGVTQTPRYLIKTRGQQVTLSCSPISGHRSVSWYQQTPGQGLQFLFEYFSETQRNKGNFPGRFSGRQFSNSRSEMNVSTLELGDSALYLCASSGTAAYNEQFFGPGTRLTVL.